This T cell receptor beta chain appears in the sequencing data of a study of cytomegalovirus exposure and HLA in healthy donors. About this clone: Its antigen is as yet unknown. Its ends do not fully match the called genes, so a read error is possible.

Findings of the study overall: Fewer N-insertions than the roughly 670-donor mean were reportedly shown by an Asian-associated ancestry cluster in a later analysis.

It was with 60 Vbeta and 13 Jbeta primers that the PCR ran. Assay: immunoSEQ multiplex PCR; the TCRdb copy retains only in-frame clones and omits some. The sample records 150,000 to 200,000 clones, 84% being singletons. CDR3 length equals 16 residues. Germline-derived CDR1 and CDR2 are SEHNR and FQNEAQ (reference sequence). V usage is TRBV7-9 and J usage is TRBJ2-7, with 8 bases lining up with TRBD1. This TCR was recovered from a boy aged 10-17 years in good health and CMV-seronegative. The specimen sequenced was PBMCs. The CDR3 region is CSSSLARTGPSYEQYF. DNA for the CDR3: TGTTCCAGCAGCTTAGCGCGGACAGGGCCATCCTACGAGCAGTACTTC.